This TCR beta chain originates from a study of T cell responses to AZD1222 COVID-19 vaccine. Libraries were prepared by immunoSEQ multiplex PCR; TCRdb keeps only in-frame clonotypes and omits some of them. The top ten hold about 3% of the sample, which has about 140,000 clones, under 95% seen once. V was clipped by 1 base and J by 4 bases, with 12 bases between them. The germline V gene encodes CDR1 SQVTM and CDR2 ANQGSEA. CDR3 size: 14 residues. Broader study findings: Spike-specific TCR depth and breadth grew after two AZD1222 doses. In a largely white British group with more females than males, clonal diversity was possibly underestimated.

As regards this clone: The antigen is unknown.

Here the sequenced sample was peripheral blood, taken on day 0 of AZD1222 vaccination. This sequence was found in an adult in good health. The chain uses TRBV29-1 and TRBJ2-3; D remains unclear. The CDR3: CSVEVSGLPDTQYF. CDR3 DNA sequence: TGCAGCGTTGAAGTGTCGGGCCTCCCAGATACGCAGTATTTT.